Following are 10 T cell receptor beta chains from one sample sequenced in a study of PD-L1 blockade in urothelial cancer. Only in-frame clones appear in the TCRdb table, and some are missing; sequencing was by immunoSEQ multiplex PCR. The sample lists about 76,000 clones, approximately 90% seen once, with about 0.87% in the top ten. Indicated time point: peripheral blood 6 weeks after treatment start. The starting material was PBMCs, obtained around atezolizumab (anti-PD-L1) treatment. Every receptor here comes from a woman older than 75 with urothelial cancer.

The chain combines TRBV28 with TRBJ1-4; 9 nucleotides line up with TRBD1. With V trimmed by 3 bases and J by 6 bases, 2 bases remained unmatched. CDR3 length equals 14 residues. Germline V gene sequence: CDR1 MDHEN, CDR2 SYDVKM. This CDR3 is CASSFGTGYEKLFF. The CDR3, as DNA: TGTGCCAGCAGTTTTGGGACAGGGTATGAAAAACTGTTTTTT. Full variable domain (outside the CDR3, taken from reference TRBV28 and TRBJ1-4): DVKVTQSSRYLVKRTGEKVFLECVQDMDHENMFWYRQDPGLGLRLIYFSYDVKMKEKGDIPEGYSVSREKKERFSLILESASTNQTSMYLCASSFGTGYEKLFFGSGTQLSVL.

This chain connects TRBV4-1 to TRBJ1-1; 7 bases agree with TRBD1. The CDR3 covers 15 residues. V was pared by 4 bases and J by 1 base, with 6 bases of the junction left unmatched. CDR1 and CDR2 from the germline V gene are MGHRA and YSYEKL. CDR3 nucleotide sequence: TGCGCCAGCAGCCGATCACAGGGGCGGAACACTGAAGCTTTCTTT. Protein sequence: CASSRSQGRNTEAFF.

The rearrangement joins TRBV6-5 to TRBJ1-1; TRBD1 is a possible D gene (5 bases). The CDR3 consists of 15 residues. The ends were cut back, 0 bases at V and 12 bases at J, with 20 bases in the middle. Looked up from germline, CDR1 is MNHEY and CDR2 is SVGAGI. This CDR3 is CASSYSIGTGLQPFF. CDR3 DNA: TGTGCCAGCAGTTACTCGATAGGTACAGGTCTCCAACCTTTCTTT.

The CDR3 nucleotides are TGCGCCAGCAGCTTACCTGGGACAGGGAACACTGAAGCTTTCTTT. Residues: CASSLPGTGNTEAFF. The rearrangement joins TRBV5-1 to TRBJ1-1; 8 bases are shared with TRBD1. Looked up from germline, CDR1 is SGHRS and CDR2 is YFSETQ. The CDR3 totals 15 residues. With V trimmed by 2 bases and J by 1 base, 4 bases remained unmatched.

The chain uses TRBV5-1 and TRBJ1-4; D gene uncertain. Germline V gene sequence: CDR1 SGHRS, CDR2 YFSETQ. This CDR3 is built from 14 residues. V was shortened by 3 bases and J by 5 bases, with 11 bases between the two germline ends. Written as DNA, the CDR3 is TGCGCCAGCAGCTGGAGGACGGGAAATGAAAAACTGTTTTTT. It encodes CASSWRTGNEKLFF. Together with reference TRBV5-1 and TRBJ1-4, the CDR3 gives the full variable domain: KAGVTQTPRYLIKTRGQQVTLSCSPISGHRSVSWYQQTPGQGLQFLFEYFSETQRNKGNFPGRFSGRQFSNSRSEMNVSTLELGDSALYLCASSWRTGNEKLFFGSGTQLSVL.

The chain employs TRBV28 and TRBJ1-2; no firm D call. CDR1 and CDR2 (germline): MDHEN, SYDVKM. The CDR3 length is 12 residues. Between the trimmed V and J ends, which lost 6 bases and 6 bases, there was a span of 11 bases. The CDR3 is CASRKHLDGYTF. CDR3 nucleotides: TGTGCCAGCAGGAAGCACTTAGATGGCTACACCTTC.

The chain couples TRBV29-1 to TRBJ1-2; D remains unclear. CDR3 length equals 11 residues. The V end lost 6 bases, the J end lost 6 bases, and 11 bases lay between the germline ends. Germline V lookup: CDR1 SQVTM, CDR2 ANQGSEA. CDR3 protein: CSVRFLDGYTF. For the CDR3, the DNA is TGCAGCGTCCGGTTTTTGGATGGCTACACCTTC.

This rearrangement joins TRBV6-6 to TRBJ1-2, with TRBD1 as a possible D gene (5 bases). Trimming took off 8 bases at V and 0 bases at J, with 13 bases between the two ends. This CDR3 has 14 amino acids. Germline V gene data show CDR1 as MNHNY and CDR2 as SVGAGI (reference sequence). The CDR3 coding sequence is TGTGCCAGCCATCCGCGGGGGTCTAACTATGGCTACACCTTC. Encoded protein: CASHPRGSNYGYTF.

This chain links TRBV30 with TRBJ1-5; D remains ambiguous. Per germline, CDR1 GTSNPN and CDR2 SVGIG (reference sequence). The germline V and J ends were trimmed by 0 bases and 3 bases, with 9 bases remaining between them. The CDR3 spans 14 residues. CDR3 in DNA: TGTGCCTGGAGTGTTGGCCAGATCAATCAGCCCCAGCATTTT. Translating it yields CAWSVGQINQPQHF.

This rearrangement joins TRBV28 to TRBJ1-2; tentatively, D is TRBD1 (6 bases). Germline values: CDR1 MDHEN, CDR2 SYDVKM. The CDR3 consists of 13 residues. Trimming took 6 bases from V and 7 from J, leaving 15 bases between them. This CDR3 reads CASSYTGRSGYTF. Here the CDR3 DNA reads TGTGCCAGCAGCTACACAGGGAGAAGTGGCTACACCTTC.